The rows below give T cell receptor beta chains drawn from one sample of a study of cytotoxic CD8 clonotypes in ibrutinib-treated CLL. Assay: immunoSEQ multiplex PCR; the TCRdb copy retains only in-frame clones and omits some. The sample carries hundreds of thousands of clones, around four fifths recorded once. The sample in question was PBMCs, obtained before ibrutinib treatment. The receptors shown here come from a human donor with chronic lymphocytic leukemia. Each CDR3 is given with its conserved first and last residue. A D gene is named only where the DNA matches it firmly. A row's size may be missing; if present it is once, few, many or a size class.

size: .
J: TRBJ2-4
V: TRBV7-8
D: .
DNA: TGTGCCAGCAGCCCTTGGACAGCTGGAGACATTCAGTACTTC
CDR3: CASSPWTAGDIQYF

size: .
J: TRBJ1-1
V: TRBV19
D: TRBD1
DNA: TGTGCCAGTAGTATAATCGGACAGGGGAACACTGAAGCTTTCTTT
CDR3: CASSIIGQGNTEAFF

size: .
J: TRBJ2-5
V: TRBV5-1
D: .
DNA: TGCGCCAGCAGCTTGGAGGGACATACCCGACAAGAGACCCAGTACTTC
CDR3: CASSLEGHTRQETQYF

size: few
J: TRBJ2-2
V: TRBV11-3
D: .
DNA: TGTGCCAGCAGCAAAAGGGACATGCTCGGGGAGCTGTTTTTT
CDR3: CASSKRDMLGELFF

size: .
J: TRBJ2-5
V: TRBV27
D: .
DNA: TGTGCCAGCAGTTTATGGATTCGGGGAGAGACCCAGTACTTC
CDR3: CASSLWIRGETQYF

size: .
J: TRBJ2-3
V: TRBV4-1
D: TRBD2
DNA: TGCGCCAGCAGCCTACGAGCGGGACTTAGCACAGATACGCAGTATTTT
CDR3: CASSLRAGLSTDTQYF

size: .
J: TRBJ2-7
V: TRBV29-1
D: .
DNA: TGCAGCGTTGAAGCTCCCAGCGCCTCCTCCTACGAGCAGTACTTC
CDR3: CSVEAPSASSYEQYF

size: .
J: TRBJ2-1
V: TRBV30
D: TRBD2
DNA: TGTGCCTGGAGTGTCATACTAGCGGAGGGCAATGAGCAGTTCTTC
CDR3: CAWSVILAEGNEQFF

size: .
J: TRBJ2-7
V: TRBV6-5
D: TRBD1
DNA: TGTGCCAGCAGTTACTCTGGGACAGAAAACTACGAGCAGTACTTC
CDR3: CASSYSGTENYEQYF

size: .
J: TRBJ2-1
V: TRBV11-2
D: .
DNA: TGTGCCAGCAGCTTAGGATTGGGTTGGGATGAGCAGTTCTTC
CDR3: CASSLGLGWDEQFF

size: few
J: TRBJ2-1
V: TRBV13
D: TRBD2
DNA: TGTGCCAGCAGCCCCTTGGGGTCTAGCGGTGTACAGTTCTTC
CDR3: CASSPLGSSGVQFF

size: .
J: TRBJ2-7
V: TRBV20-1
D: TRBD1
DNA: TGCAGTGCAAGGACAGGCGAGCAGTACTTC
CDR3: CSARTGEQYF

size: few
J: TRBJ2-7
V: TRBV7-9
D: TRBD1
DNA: TGTGCCAGCAGCTCCCGACAGGGGGGCAACGAGCAGTACTTC
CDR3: CASSSRQGGNEQYF

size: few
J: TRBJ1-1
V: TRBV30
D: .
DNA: TGTGCCTGGACAGTAATGAACACTGAAGCTTTCTTT
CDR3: CAWTVMNTEAFF

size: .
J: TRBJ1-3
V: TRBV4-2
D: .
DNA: TGTGCCAGCAGCCATGTCTCTGGAAACACCATATATTTT
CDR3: CASSHVSGNTIYF

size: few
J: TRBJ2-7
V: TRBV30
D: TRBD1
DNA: TGTGCCTGGAATTCCGGACAGGGGGACCAGTACTTC
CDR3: CAWNSGQGDQYF

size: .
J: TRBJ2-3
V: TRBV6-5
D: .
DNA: TGTGCCAGCAGCATCGGGCGGAGGACAGATACGCAGTATTTT
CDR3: CASSIGRRTDTQYF

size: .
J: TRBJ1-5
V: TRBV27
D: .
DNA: TGTGCCAGCAGTTTATCCGGGACCCCCCTCCGCCAGCCCCAGCATTTT
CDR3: CASSLSGTPLRQPQHF

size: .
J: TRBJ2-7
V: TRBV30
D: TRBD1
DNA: TGTGCCGGACAGGGGAGGGGGCTCCACGAGCAGTACTTC
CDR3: CAGQGRGLHEQYF

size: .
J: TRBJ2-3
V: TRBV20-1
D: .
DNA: TGCAGTGCTAGAATGTATACGCAGTATTTT
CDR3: CSARMYTQYF

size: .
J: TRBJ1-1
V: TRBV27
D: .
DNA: TGTGCCAGCAGTTCCGCTGGGGTGATCACTGAAGCTTTCTTT
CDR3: CASSSAGVITEAFF

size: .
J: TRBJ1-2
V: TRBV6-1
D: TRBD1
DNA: TGTGCCAGCAGTGGGAACTTGGGACAGGGGGACTATGGCTACACCTTC
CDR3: CASSGNLGQGDYGYTF